This T cell receptor (beta chain) came from a study of blood T cell repertoires in COVID-19. Study-level background: The cDNA or gDNA used as material had been derived from T cells, B-cell-depleted T cells, or PBMCs.

In the authors' workflow: Reference gene primer amplification in the assay estimated nucleated cell counts. Libraries were prepared by immunoSEQ multiplex PCR; TCRdb keeps only in-frame clonotypes and omits some of them. D and trimming were read from the DNA, whereas the V and J calls and clone size are those reported in that table. Among roughly 120,000 clones, roughly 85% were seen once, and the ten largest hold 9.5% to 13%. This CDR3 has 14 residues. Per germline, CDR1 SGHDT and CDR2 YYEEEE. V trimming: 4 bases; J trimming: 9 bases; junction bases outside the gene matches: 5. This receptor was obtained from an elderly man with acute or convalescent COVID-19. This rearrangement joins TRBV5-6 to TRBJ1-6; TRBD1 agrees at 9 bases. Source material: peripheral blood. Here the CDR3 reads CASSLGQGSSPLHF. The CDR3 DNA follows: TGTGCCAGCAGCCTAGGACAGGGGAGTTCACCCCTCCACTTT.